This TCR beta chain was sequenced for a study of identical twins. Template switching supplied a universal primer site; unique molecular identifiers were carried on the cDNA. Via MiXCR, TCRdb re-called the 5' RACE reads, giving one row per CDR3 protein. The table includes approximately 470,000 distinct CDR3 sequences, about 14% detected once. There are a few counts of this clonotype. Antigen unknown. Study-wide results and caveats: Part of the zero-insertion signal could reflect confounding by invariant MAIT and iNKT cells. Beta clonotypes that were abundant in cord blood contained fewer insertions, a pattern absent from memory repertoires. Interpretation of the results relied on cross-sectional statistical analysis and not on following the same donors.

The ends were cut back, 1 base at V and 0 bases at J, with 15 bases in the middle. Germline V CDR1 and CDR2: SGHAT, FQNNGV. The CDR3 totals 18 residues. A further study also used this sample, focusing on yellow fever vaccine responses in identical twins.

The chain carries TRBV11-2 and TRBJ2-2; perhaps TRBD2 as D (5 bases). The sequenced sample was CD4+ T cells sorted from blood. The receptor was isolated from a young woman in good health. CDR3 region: CASSLGPITGSNTGELFF. As DNA, the CDR3 is TGTGCCAGCAGCTTAGGACCAATAACGGGGTCGAACACCGGGGAGCTGTTTTTT.